This T cell receptor (beta chain) was sequenced in a study of Ad26.COV2.S vaccination and SARS-CoV-2 variants. Across the study: Once or twice, 56 days apart, Ad26.COV2.S was delivered intramuscularly. Study outcomes and limitations: Measures of TCR breadth and depth may have fallen short of total T cell responses. Responses of spike-specific T cells (both CD8+ and CD4+) reportedly showed substantial breadth after vaccination.

A remark on this clone: Antigen specificity is unknown.

Treatment in this sample: approximately 18 received Ad26.COV2.S at low or high dose, single or two shots; roughly five received placebo; per-sample allocation not given. Samples were taken on day 63 after the first vaccine or placebo injection. Trimming removed 6 bases at V and 0 bases at J, with 12 bases between. Germline loops: CDR1 SGHTA, CDR2 FQGNSA. CDR3 length: 16 amino acids. Using immunoSEQ multiplex PCR, the repertoire was profiled, and TCRdb retains in-frame clones only, with some absent. This table holds more than 300,000 clones, about 82% found once. The chain carries TRBV7-2 and TRBJ2-6; unclear D gene. This sequence originates from a person between 18 and 59 years old who received the Ad26.COV2.S COVID-19 vaccine or a placebo. This sample comprised peripheral blood, obtained in a trial of Ad26.COV2.S vaccine versus placebo. CDR3 sequence: CASSRDGSSGANVLTF. The CDR3 DNA reads TGTGCCAGCAGTAGAGACGGTAGCTCTGGGGCCAACGTCCTGACTTTC.